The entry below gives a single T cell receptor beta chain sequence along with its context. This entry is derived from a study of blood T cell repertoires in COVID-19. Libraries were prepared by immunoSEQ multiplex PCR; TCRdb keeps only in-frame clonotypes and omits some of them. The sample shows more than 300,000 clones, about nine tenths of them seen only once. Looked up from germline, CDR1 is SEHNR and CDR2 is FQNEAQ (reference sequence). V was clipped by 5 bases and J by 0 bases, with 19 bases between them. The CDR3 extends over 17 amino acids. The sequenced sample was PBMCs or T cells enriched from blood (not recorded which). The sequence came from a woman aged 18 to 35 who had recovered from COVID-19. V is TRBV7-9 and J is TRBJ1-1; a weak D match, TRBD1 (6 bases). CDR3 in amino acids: CASSHPRVRGLNTEAFF. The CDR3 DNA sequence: TGTGCCAGCAGCCACCCCCGGGTCAGGGGCTTGAACACTGAAGCTTTCTTT.